The clone carrying this T cell receptor beta chain was counted a single time. This sample is drawn from a study of cytomegalovirus exposure and HLA in healthy donors. 13 Jbeta primers and 60 Vbeta primers were used for the PCR. This table comes from immunoSEQ multiplex PCR, and its TCRdb copy is limited to in-frame clones, with some not included. Here the sample spans 170,000 or so clones, 60% to 85% being singletons. The TCR originated in a woman aged 50 to 60 in good health and CMV-seropositive. The sequencing input was PBMCs.

CDR3 DNA sequence: TGTGCCAGCAGGGAATCCAGGGTTTCACCCCTCCACTTT. It translates to CASRESRVSPLHF. The chain joins TRBV6-5 to TRBJ1-6, with TRBD1 as a possible D gene (5 bases). There are 13 residues in the CDR3. Deletions cut 6 bases from V and 9 bases from J, with 12 bases between. From germline, CDR1 is MNHEY and CDR2 SVGAGI.